The next 20 T cell receptor beta chains were all read from a single sample in a study of blood T cell repertoires in COVID-19. The data were produced by immunoSEQ multiplex PCR, yet TCRdb's version contains in-frame clones alone and is incomplete. The sample lists roughly 170,000 clones, about 83% occurring once. The sequenced material came from PBMCs or T cells enriched from blood (not recorded which). Source of these receptors: a woman aged 50 to 65 in a cohort exposed to, infected with or recovered from COVID-19 (not recorded which).

The chain has TRBV27 and TRBJ2-1, with TRBD2 matching over 7 bases. The CDR3 loop spans 13 amino acids. J lost 6 bases, V lost 5 bases, and 4 bases had no gene match. Germline assignment: CDR1 MNHEY and CDR2 SMNVEV (reference sequence). CDR3 nucleotide sequence: TGTGCCAGCAGTCGAGCGGGACGCAATGAGCAGTTCTTC. It encodes CASSRAGRNEQFF.

This chain joins TRBV14 and TRBJ2-2, with a possible D match to TRBD1 (5 bases). Per the germline V gene, CDR1 is SGHDN and CDR2 is FVKESK. The V gene lost 3 bases and the J gene lost 1 base, with 9 bases spanning the gap. The CDR3 totals 15 residues. In DNA form, the CDR3 reads TGTGCCAGCAGCCACAGGGTCTTGAACACCGGGGAGCTGTTTTTT. It specifies CASSHRVLNTGELFF.

CDR3: CASSQDQTGGIQGFYGYTF. The CDR3 DNA sequence: TGTGCCAGCAGCCAAGACCAAACAGGGGGTATCCAGGGCTTCTATGGCTACACCTTC. The chain combines TRBV3-1 (or the pseudogene TRBV3-2) with TRBJ1-2, with 8 positions matching TRBD1. V gave up 0 bases and J gave up 4 bases; unmatched junction bases: 16. The germline V gene encodes CDR1 LGHDT and CDR2 YNNKEL (reference sequence). This CDR3 has 19 amino acids.

The chain employs TRBV5-1 and TRBJ2-5; 15 bases are shared with TRBD2. Germline trimming cut 4 bases from V and 5 bases from J; bases unmatched to any gene: 9. Germline assignment: CDR1 SGHRS and CDR2 YFSETQ. This CDR3 comprises 17 residues. This chain's CDR3 is CASSAGGLAGGRETQYF. In nucleotides, the CDR3 is TGCGCCAGCAGCGCCGGTGGACTAGCGGGAGGGCGTGAGACCCAGTACTTC. Combining the CDR3 with reference TRBV5-1 and TRBJ2-5 gives the whole variable domain KAGVTQTPRYLIKTRGQQVTLSCSPISGHRSVSWYQQTPGQGLQFLFEYFSETQRNKGNFPGRFSGRQFSNSRSEMNVSTLELGDSALYLCASSAGGLAGGRETQYFGPGTRLLVL.

The chain recombines TRBV6-1 with TRBJ1-5; D is unresolved. V lost 0 bases and J lost 0, with 9 bases in between. CDR3 size: 16 residues. Germline V lookup: CDR1 MNHNS, CDR2 SASEGT. CDR3 loop: CASSEAADYSNQPQHF. The CDR3 DNA sequence: TGTGCCAGCAGTGAAGCGGCGGACTATAGCAATCAGCCCCAGCATTTT.

The V call is TRBV2, the J call TRBJ2-7; 12 bases are shared with TRBD2. Germline lookup yields CDR1 SNHLY and CDR2 FYNNEI. This CDR3 contains 16 residues. Trimming took 4 bases from V and 2 from J; bases not matched to a gene: 6. The CDR3 here is CASSGGLAGTTYEQYF. CDR3 nucleotide sequence: TGTGCCAGCAGTGGGGGACTAGCGGGTACTACCTACGAGCAGTACTTC.

The chain combines TRBV7-9 with TRBJ2-3; 8 bases are shared with TRBD2. Unmatched junction bases numbered 6, after V lost 2 bases and J lost 2 bases. There are 16 residues in the CDR3. CDR1 and CDR2 from the germline V gene are SEHNR and FQNEAQ (reference sequence). The CDR3 DNA reads TGTGCCAGCAGCTTAACTAGCGGAGTCCTCACAGATACGCAGTATTTT. It codes for CASSLTSGVLTDTQYF.

The chain has TRBV19 and TRBJ2-7; 14 positions match TRBD2. CDR3 length: 18 amino acids. Unmatched junction bases numbered 9, after V lost 4 bases and J lost 1 base. The germline V gene encodes CDR1 LNHDA and CDR2 SQIVND (reference sequence). CDR3 residues: CASSTPGLAGVWSYEQYF. The CDR3, as DNA: TGTGCCAGTAGTACCCCGGGACTAGCGGGAGTATGGTCCTACGAGCAGTACTTC.

The J gene is TRBJ1-3, the V gene TRBV2; D is perhaps TRBD1 (6 bases). CDR1 is SNHLY, CDR2 FYNNEI, per germline. V lost 0 bases and J lost 0, with 12 bases in between. The CDR3 runs to 17 residues. CDR3 region: CASSEAGQGISGNTIYF. The CDR3, as DNA: TGTGCCAGCAGTGAAGCTGGCCAGGGGATCTCTGGAAACACCATATATTTT.

V gene TRBV7-9 combines with J gene TRBJ1-4, with D tentatively TRBD1 (5 bases). This CDR3 is built from 14 residues. The germline V gene encodes CDR1 SEHNR and CDR2 FQNEAQ (reference sequence). Trimming shortened V by 4 bases and J by 5 bases, and 11 bases separated the two germline ends. The CDR3 sequence: CASSYGTENEKLFF. The DNA of the CDR3 is TGTGCCAGCAGCTACGGGACTGAGAATGAAAAACTGTTTTTT.

In DNA form, the CDR3 reads TGCGCCAGCAGTCAATCTGACCTTGAGAGACAGGGAGCCTACGAGCAGTACTTC. It codes for CASSQSDLERQGAYEQYF. The chain recombines TRBV23-1 with TRBJ2-7; 7 nucleotides match TRBD1. TRBV23-1 is noted as an ORF with a role that remains uncertain. V trimming: 0 bases; J trimming: 2 bases; junction bases outside the gene matches: 13. The CDR3 runs 18 residues.

CDR3 nucleotide sequence: TGTGCCAGCAGTCATTCGACAGGGAACAATCAGCCCCAGCATTTT. Translation gives CASSHSTGNNQPQHF. J is TRBJ1-5 and V is TRBV28; TRBD1 agrees at 7 bases. Germline trimming cut 5 bases from V and 3 bases from J; bases unmatched to any gene: 7. The CDR3 spans 15 residues. Per the germline V gene, CDR1 is MDHEN and CDR2 is SYDVKM.

The chain couples TRBV28 to TRBJ2-7; possible D gene TRBD1, 5 bases. The CDR3 loop spans 16 amino acids. CDR1 is MDHEN and CDR2 is SYDVKM in the germline V gene. V was trimmed by 5 bases and J by 0 bases, leaving 17 bases between them. The CDR3 is CASSHARTQLSYEQYF. The DNA of the CDR3 is TGTGCCAGCAGTCATGCTCGGACACAACTCTCCTACGAGCAGTACTTC.

The chain links TRBV21-1 to TRBJ1-4; the table's TRBD1 call for D was not verified on the DNA. TRBV21-1 corresponds to a pseudogene. The CDR3 has 19 residues. In DNA, the CDR3 is TGTGCCAGCAGCTCTCCCGGGCGGCAGGGGGTCGGAAAAAATGAAAAACTGTTTTTT. Amino acid sequence: CASSSPGRQGVGKNEKLFF.

This sequence joins TRBV10-2 and TRBJ1-3; D unclear. CDR1 WSHSY and CDR2 SAAADI come from the germline V gene. There are 14 residues in the CDR3. V shed 6 bases and J shed 3 bases, with 12 bases lying between them. The CDR3 sequence is CASSPSGGGNTIYF. As DNA, the CDR3 is TGCGCCAGCAGCCCCTCGGGAGGTGGAAACACCATATATTTT.

This chain joins TRBV9 and TRBJ2-7, with D perhaps TRBD2 (6 bases). The CDR3 contains 15 residues. Trimming removed 0 bases at V and 4 bases at J, with 14 bases between. Germline V lookup: CDR1 SGDLS, CDR2 YYNGEE. The CDR3 nucleotides are TGTGCCAGCAGCGTAGCTTTTAGCGGAGGGTACGAGCAGTACTTC. This codes for CASSVAFSGGYEQYF.

This clone has just a few counts. The rearrangement uses TRBV19 and TRBJ2-7; D uncertain. With 1 base removed from V and 1 base from J, the gap between germline ends came to 8 bases. The CDR3 has 14 residues. Looked up from germline, CDR1 is LNHDA and CDR2 is SQIVND (reference sequence). CDR3 DNA: TGTGCCAGTAGTATAGGGCAGAATTCCTACGAGCAGTACTTC. As protein: CASSIGQNSYEQYF.

The CDR3 sequence is CAWTILGYNYGYTF. CDR3 nucleotides: TGTGCCTGGACAATACTGGGCTATAACTATGGCTACACCTTC. This chain uses TRBV30 with TRBJ1-2; D gene uncertain. CDR3 length equals 14 residues. Between the trimmed V and J ends, which lost 4 bases and 1 base, there was a span of 13 bases. Germline assignment: CDR1 GTSNPN and CDR2 SVGIG (reference sequence).

This clone was seen repeatedly, ten times or more. The V gene is TRBV18, the J gene TRBJ1-2; possible D gene TRBD1, 6 bases. The CDR3 consists of 14 residues. Germline V gene data show CDR1 as KGHSH and CDR2 as LQKENI. V was shortened by 6 bases and J by 8 bases, with 19 bases between the two germline ends. CDR3 DNA sequence: TGTGCCAGCTCGAGGCCTCAGGGGATTGGGGGCTACACCTTC. This gives the protein CASSRPQGIGGYTF.

The V gene is TRBV5-1, the J gene TRBJ1-2; 7 bases align to TRBD1. Trimming took 3 bases from V and 1 from J; bases not matched to a gene: 9. CDR1 is SGHRS, CDR2 YFSETQ, per germline. The CDR3 has 16 amino acids. CDR3 sequence reads: CASSSGTDAFNYGYTF. The CDR3 DNA reads TGCGCCAGCAGCTCCGGGACAGACGCCTTTAACTATGGCTACACCTTC.